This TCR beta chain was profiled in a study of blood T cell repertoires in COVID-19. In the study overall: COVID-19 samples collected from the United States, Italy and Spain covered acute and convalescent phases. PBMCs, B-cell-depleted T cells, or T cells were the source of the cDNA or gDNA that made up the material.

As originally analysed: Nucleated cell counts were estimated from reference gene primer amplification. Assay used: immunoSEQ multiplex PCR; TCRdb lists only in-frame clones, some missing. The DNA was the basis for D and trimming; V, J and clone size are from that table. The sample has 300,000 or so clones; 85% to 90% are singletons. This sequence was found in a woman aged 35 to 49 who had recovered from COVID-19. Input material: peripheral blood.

In DNA, the CDR3 is TGTGCCAGCAGTTACCAGGGACTAGCGCGGTACGAGCAGTACTTC. The encoded protein is CASSYQGLARYEQYF. V is TRBV6-2 or TRBV6-3 and J is TRBJ2-7, with 10 bases matching TRBD2. Trimming took 2 bases from V and 4 from J; bases not matched to a gene: 5. The CDR3 extends over 15 amino acids. Germline V gene data show CDR1 as MNHEY and CDR2 as SVGEGT.